This T cell receptor beta chain was sequenced for a study of blood T cell repertoires in COVID-19. Trimming stripped 3 bases from V and 0 bases from J, with 18 bases between. Germline loops: CDR1 MGHDK, CDR2 SYGVNS. The length of the CDR3 is 18 residues. The repertoire was sequenced with immunoSEQ multiplex PCR; TCRdb's copy has only in-frame clones and lacks some. The repertoire holds approximately 530,000 clones, about 88% seen once, with under 8.5% in the top ten. This TCR came from a woman aged 50 to 60 with COVID-19, enrolled during active disease. The chain carries TRBV25-1 and TRBJ2-4, with D tentatively TRBD1 (6 bases). Material for sequencing was peripheral blood. CDR3 sequence (DNA): TGTGCCAGCAGTGACCCTACGACAGGATTATTAGCCAAAAACATTCAGTACTTC. Encoded protein: CASSDPTTGLLAKNIQYF.